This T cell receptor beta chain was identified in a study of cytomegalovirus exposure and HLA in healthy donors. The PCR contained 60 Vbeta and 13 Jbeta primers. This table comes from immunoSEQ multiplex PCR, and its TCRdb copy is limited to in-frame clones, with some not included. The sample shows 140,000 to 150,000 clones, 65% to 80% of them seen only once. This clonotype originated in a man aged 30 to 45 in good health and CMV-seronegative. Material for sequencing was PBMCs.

CDR3 DNA: TGTGCCAGCAGTTCAGGTGAATGGCATAGGGAAAAACTGTTTTTT. Encoded protein: CASSSGEWHREKLFF. The gene calls are TRBV28 and TRBJ1-4, with D unclear. Germline V gene sequence: CDR1 MDHEN, CDR2 SYDVKM. The length of the CDR3 is 15 residues. V was pared by 4 bases and J by 8 bases, with 17 bases between.